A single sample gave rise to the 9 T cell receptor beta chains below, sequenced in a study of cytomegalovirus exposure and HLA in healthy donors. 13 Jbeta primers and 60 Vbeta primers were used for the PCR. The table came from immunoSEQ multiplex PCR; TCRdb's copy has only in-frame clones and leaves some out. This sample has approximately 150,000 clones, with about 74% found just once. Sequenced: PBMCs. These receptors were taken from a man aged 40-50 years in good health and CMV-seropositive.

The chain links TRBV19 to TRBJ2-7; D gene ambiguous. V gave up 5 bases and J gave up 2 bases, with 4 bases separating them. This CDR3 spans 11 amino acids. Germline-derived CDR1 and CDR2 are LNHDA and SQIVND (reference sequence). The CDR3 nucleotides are TGTGCCAGTAGTGCGGCCTACGAGCAGTACTTC. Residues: CASSAAYEQYF.

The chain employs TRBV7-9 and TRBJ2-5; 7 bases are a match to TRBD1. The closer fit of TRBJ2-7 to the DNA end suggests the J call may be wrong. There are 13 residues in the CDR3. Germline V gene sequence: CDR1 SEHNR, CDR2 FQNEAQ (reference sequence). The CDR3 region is CASSFTGVGEQYF. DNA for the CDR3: TGTGCCAGCAGCTTCACAGGGGTCGGCGAGCAGTACTTC.

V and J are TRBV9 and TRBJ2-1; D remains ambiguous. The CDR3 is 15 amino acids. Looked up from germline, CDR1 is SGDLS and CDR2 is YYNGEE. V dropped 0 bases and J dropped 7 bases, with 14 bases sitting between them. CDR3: CASSVGWADGNEQFF. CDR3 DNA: TGTGCCAGCAGCGTAGGGTGGGCAGACGGAAATGAGCAGTTCTTC.

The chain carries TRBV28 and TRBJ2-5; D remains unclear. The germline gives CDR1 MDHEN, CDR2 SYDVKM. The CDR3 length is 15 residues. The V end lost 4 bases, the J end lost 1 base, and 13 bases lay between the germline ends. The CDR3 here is CASSYDESLQETQYF. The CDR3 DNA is TGTGCCAGCAGTTATGATGAGAGTCTCCAAGAGACCCAGTACTTC.

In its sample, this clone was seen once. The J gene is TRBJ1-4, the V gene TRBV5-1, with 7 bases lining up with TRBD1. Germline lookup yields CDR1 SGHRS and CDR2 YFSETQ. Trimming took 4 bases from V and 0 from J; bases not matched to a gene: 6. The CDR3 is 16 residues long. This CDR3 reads CASSRTGTATNEKLFF. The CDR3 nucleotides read TGCGCCAGCAGCAGAACCGGGACAGCAACTAATGAAAAACTGTTTTTT.

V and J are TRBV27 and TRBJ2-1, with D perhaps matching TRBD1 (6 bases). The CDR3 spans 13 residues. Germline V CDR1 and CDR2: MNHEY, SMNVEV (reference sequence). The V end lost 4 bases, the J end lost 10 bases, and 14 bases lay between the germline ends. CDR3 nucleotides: TGTGCCAGCAGTTGGACAGTGGGCGGGGAGCAGTTCTTC. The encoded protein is CASSWTVGGEQFF.

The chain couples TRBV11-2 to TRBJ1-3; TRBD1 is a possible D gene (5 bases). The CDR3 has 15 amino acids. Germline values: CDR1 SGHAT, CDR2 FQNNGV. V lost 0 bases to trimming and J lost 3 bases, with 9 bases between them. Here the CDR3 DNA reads TGTGCCAGCAGCTTAGAGAGGCAGGGTGGAAACACCATATATTTT. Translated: CASSLERQGGNTIYF.

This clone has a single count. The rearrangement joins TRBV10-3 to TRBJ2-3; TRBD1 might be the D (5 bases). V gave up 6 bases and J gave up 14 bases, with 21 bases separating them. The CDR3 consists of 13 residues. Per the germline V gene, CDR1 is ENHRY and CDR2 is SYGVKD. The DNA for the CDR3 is TGTGCCATCAGCCCACCTTCAGGGCCCAGTGTGTATTTT. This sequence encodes CAISPPSGPSVYF.

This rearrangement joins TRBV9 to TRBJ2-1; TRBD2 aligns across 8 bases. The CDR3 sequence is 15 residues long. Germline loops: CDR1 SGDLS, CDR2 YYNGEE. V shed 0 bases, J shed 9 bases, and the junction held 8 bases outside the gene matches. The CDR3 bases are TGTGCCAGCAGCGTAGTTACCCGGGGGGGCAGTGAGCAGTTCTTC. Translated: CASSVVTRGGSEQFF.